The entry that follows covers one T cell receptor beta chain sequence. TCRdb recomputed calls from the PCR reads with MiXCR, one row per CDR3 protein. The data hold around 100,000 distinct CDR3 sequences, with roughly half observed a single time. The sample is drawn from a study of CDR3 diversity in severe acne. Looked up from germline, CDR1 is LNHDA and CDR2 is SQIVND (reference sequence). CDR3 length: 16 residues. The V and J ends lost 4 bases and 0 bases, in that order; junction bases with no gene match: 1. Specimen: blood. The receptor's source is a male donor with acne. V gene TRBV19 combines with J gene TRBJ2-3; 13 nucleotides line up with TRBD2. CDR3 in amino acids: CASSRTSGSSTDTQYF. For the CDR3, the DNA is TGTGCCAGTAGTAGGACTAGCGGGAGCAGCACAGATACGCAGTATTTT.